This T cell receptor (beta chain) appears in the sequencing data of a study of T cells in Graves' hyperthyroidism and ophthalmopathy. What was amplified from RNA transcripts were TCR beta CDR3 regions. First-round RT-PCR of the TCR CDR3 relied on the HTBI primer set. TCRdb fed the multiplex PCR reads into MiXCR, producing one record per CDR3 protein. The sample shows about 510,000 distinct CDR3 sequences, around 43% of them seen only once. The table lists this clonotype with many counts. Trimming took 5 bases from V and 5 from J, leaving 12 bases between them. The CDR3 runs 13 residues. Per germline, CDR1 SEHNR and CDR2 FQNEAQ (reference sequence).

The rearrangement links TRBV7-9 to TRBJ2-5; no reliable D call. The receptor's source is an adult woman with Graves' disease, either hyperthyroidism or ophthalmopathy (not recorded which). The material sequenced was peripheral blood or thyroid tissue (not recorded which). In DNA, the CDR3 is TGTGCCAGCAGCGATCAAATAGGGGAGACCCAGTACTTC. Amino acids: CASSDQIGETQYF.